The entry below gives a single T cell receptor (beta chain) sequence along with its context. Its antigen is currently unknown. The data stem from a study of T cell responses to AZD1222 COVID-19 vaccine. Clones were sequenced by immunoSEQ multiplex PCR, and TCRdb holds only the in-frame ones, with some missing. Among over 110,000 clones listed, roughly 90% were seen once. General study results and limits: Reports indicate that nearly half of spike-specific TCRs are directed at unmutated variant regions. Sampled repertoires all dated from after the peak T cell response.

The germline V gene encodes CDR1 MGHDK and CDR2 SYGVNS. Trimming removed 3 bases from V and 5 bases from J; junction bases left unmatched: 6. The CDR3 is made up of 14 amino acids. The source of this sequence is an adult who received the AZD1222 COVID-19 vaccine. The V and J genes are TRBV25-1 and TRBJ1-2, with TRBD1 matching 7 bases. The specimen comprised peripheral blood, sampled 28 days after the second AZD1222 dose. The CDR3: CASSDRGSWYGYTF. CDR3 DNA sequence: TGTGCCAGCAGTGACAGGGGGAGTTGGTATGGCTACACCTTC.